The present entry profiles one T cell receptor (beta chain) with its context. Its antigen remains unidentified. The data were produced by immunoSEQ multiplex PCR, yet TCRdb's version contains in-frame clones alone and is incomplete. The sample gives 2 million to 2.5 million clones, approximately 96% of which show up once; roughly 0.13% is in the top ten. This sample was included in a study of shared clonotypes between healthy human individuals. V dropped 4 bases and J dropped 0 bases, with 12 bases sitting between them. The V gene's germline CDR1 is SEHNR and CDR2 FQNEAQ (reference sequence). This CDR3 has 15 residues. Overall study findings and caveats: It was observed that roughly 5% of naive CD4 clonotypes were shared across several donors. Naive subsets tended to show greater estimated richness than memory subsets.

Material: naive CD4+ T cells sorted from blood. The subset is: CD45RA+ positively selected. The chain employs TRBV7-9 and TRBJ1-2, with D possibly being TRBD1 (5 bases). This sequence was found in a man aged 18 to 29 in good health. CDR3 DNA: TGTGCCAGCAGCTACCTACAGGATTCTAACTATGGCTACACCTTC. It is translated as CASSYLQDSNYGYTF.